Listed here are 18 T cell receptor beta chains from one sample, sequenced in a study of response to subunit inactivated influenza vaccine. TCRdb re-derived calls from the RT-PCR reads in MiXCR, one entry per CDR3 protein. The sample holds 550,000 to 650,000 distinct CDR3 sequences, around 11% seen once. This sample comprised PBMCs from blood, obtained on the day of vaccination. All receptors come from a man in his forties or fifties who received an inactivated influenza vaccine.

The chain recombines TRBV11-3 with TRBJ2-3, with TRBD2 identical over 8 bases. CDR1 is SGHNT and CDR2 is YENEEA in the germline V gene. J gave up 0 bases and V 5 bases, and 4 bases lay outside the gene matches. The CDR3 has 15 residues. DNA for the CDR3: TGTGCCAGCAGCCGGGAGGGTTATAGCACAGATACGCAGTATTTT. Amino acids: CASSREGYSTDTQYF.

The chain combines TRBV11-3 with TRBJ2-5; no clear D. With 3 bases removed from V and 0 bases from J, the gap between germline ends came to 5 bases. Germline CDR1 is SGHNT and CDR2 is YENEEA. This CDR3 has 13 amino acids. Here the CDR3 reads CASSFGNQETQYF. For the CDR3, the DNA is TGTGCCAGCAGCTTTGGTAACCAAGAGACCCAGTACTTC. The variable domain in full, completed from reference TRBV11-3 and TRBJ2-5, reads EAGVVQSPRYKIIEKKQPVAFWCNPISGHNTLYWYLQNLGQGPELLIRYENEEAVDDSQLPKDRFSAERLKGVDSTLKIQPAELGDSAVYLCASSFGNQETQYFGPGTRLLVL.

J is TRBJ2-1 and V is TRBV6-2 or TRBV6-3; a weak D match, TRBD2 (7 bases). Germline CDR1 MNHEY, CDR2 SVGEGT. With 9 bases removed from V and 5 bases from J, the gap between germline ends came to 14 bases. The CDR3 has 13 amino acids. CDR3 residues: CASLRGGDNEQFF. The CDR3, as DNA: TGTGCCAGTCTTCGCGGGGGCGACAATGAGCAGTTCTTC.

With respect to this clonotype: It may be a read error: a sequence one base away is much more abundant. The rearrangement joins TRBV4-3 to TRBJ2-7; D assignment may be TRBD1 or TRBD2 (5 bases each). CDR1 LGHNA and CDR2 YSLEER come from the germline V gene. The CDR3 loop spans 15 amino acids. V was cut by 0 bases and J by 5 bases, with 14 bases left in between. The CDR3, as DNA: TGCGCCAGCAGCCAAGATGGGGGAGAATGGAACGAGCAGTACTTC. Translating gives CASSQDGGEWNEQYF.

The chain combines TRBV5-1 with TRBJ2-7; TRBD2 might be the D (6 bases). CDR1 is SGHRS and CDR2 is YFSETQ in the germline V gene. The germline V and J ends were trimmed by 4 bases and 13 bases, with 21 bases remaining between them. This CDR3 is 13 amino acids long. CDR3 nucleotide sequence: TGCGCCAGCAGCGAGGGACTGGGTGATCGGTATTACTTC. Amino acid sequence: CASSEGLGDRYYF.

The chain combines TRBV6-2 or TRBV6-3 with TRBJ2-4; TRBD1 aligns across 10 bases. CDR3 length: 20 residues. Germline CDR1 reads MNHEY; CDR2 reads SVGEGT. V shed 2 bases, J shed 0 bases, and the junction held 13 bases outside the gene matches. In DNA, the CDR3 is TGTGCCAGCAGTTACCGCACTGGACAGGGGGAAGGGATAGCCAAAAACATTCAGTACTTC. Amino acids: CASSYRTGQGEGIAKNIQYF.

The DNA for the CDR3 is TGTGCCATGGGCCCTGGCGGGCTCCGCACAGATACGCAGTATTTT. This codes for CAMGPGGLRTDTQYF. The J gene is TRBJ2-3, the V gene TRBV5-5, with a possible D match to TRBD2 (5 bases). CDR1 and CDR2 (germline): SGHKS, YYEKEE (reference sequence). The CDR3 spans 15 residues. V was clipped by 9 bases and J by 1 base, with 18 bases between them.

The chain uses TRBV2 and TRBJ2-1, with D tentatively TRBD2 (6 bases). The CDR3 has 19 amino acids. V gave up 6 bases and J gave up 6 bases, with 30 bases separating them. Germline values: CDR1 SNHLY, CDR2 FYNNEI. The CDR3 DNA reads as TGTGCCAGCAGGGGTCTTAGCTCCGGGGACTCCTTGGGGGGCAATGAGCAGTTCTTC. Amino acids: CASRGLSSGDSLGGNEQFF.

This clonotype was detected a few times. The genes are TRBV12-3 or TRBV12-4 and TRBJ2-3; D unclear. Trimming pared 7 bases from V and 2 bases from J, leaving 13 bases between. CDR3 length: 14 residues. DNA for the CDR3: TGTGCCAGCACCGAAACGGACGTCACAGATACGCAGTATTTT. Its translation: CASTETDVTDTQYF.

This clonotype was counted between two and nine times. The V gene is TRBV9, the J gene TRBJ1-5; possible D gene TRBD1, 6 bases. CDR1 is SGDLS, CDR2 YYNGEE, per germline. Trimming shortened V by 0 bases and J by 4 bases, and 11 bases separated the two germline ends. The CDR3 is made up of 15 amino acids. The CDR3 here is CASSVGDTQNQPQHF. The CDR3 DNA reads TGTGCCAGCAGCGTAGGGGACACCCAAAATCAGCCCCAGCATTTT.

This clonotype was found a few times. The chain is built from TRBV29-1 and TRBJ2-1; TRBD1 agrees at 10 bases. The trim removed 7 bases at V and 8 bases at J, leaving 5 bases unmatched. The CDR3 is 12 amino acids. Germline values: CDR1 SQVTM, CDR2 ANQGSEA. The CDR3 sequence is CSAGTGAHEQFF. CDR3 nucleotides: TGCAGCGCGGGGACAGGGGCCCATGAGCAGTTCTTC.

The rearrangement links TRBV28 to TRBJ2-3; D possibly corresponds to TRBD2 (6 bases). Trimming cost V 4 bases and J 1 base, with 15 bases left between them. Germline V gene sequence: CDR1 MDHEN, CDR2 SYDVKM. There are 16 residues in the CDR3. CDR3 sequence: CASSSVRGLRTDTQYF. In nucleotides, the CDR3 is TGTGCCAGCAGTTCAGTGAGGGGACTTCGCACAGATACGCAGTATTTT.

This clonotype has only a few counts. The CDR3 DNA sequence: TGCGCCAGCAGCCCCGACAGCTATAGCACAGATACGCAGTATTTT. Its protein product is CASSPDSYSTDTQYF. The chain links TRBV5-1 to TRBJ2-3; D possibly corresponds to TRBD1 (5 bases). Germline V gene data show CDR1 as SGHRS and CDR2 as YFSETQ. CDR3 length: 15 residues. V gave up 4 bases and J gave up 0 bases, with 12 bases separating them.

This clonotype was picked up many times. The J gene is TRBJ2-5, the V gene TRBV7-9; D possibly corresponds to TRBD1 (5 bases). V was trimmed by 1 base and J by 3 bases, leaving 12 bases between them. The CDR3 consists of 15 residues. Per germline, CDR1 SEHNR and CDR2 FQNEAQ (reference sequence). The CDR3 sequence is CASSLGPGMEETQYF. Here the CDR3 DNA reads TGTGCCAGCAGCTTAGGTCCAGGGATGGAAGAGACCCAGTACTTC.

The chain joins TRBV28 to TRBJ2-7; perhaps TRBD2 as D (6 bases). Trimming removed 5 bases from V and 6 bases from J, with 14 bases in between. The CDR3 contains 13 residues. Germline V gene sequence: CDR1 MDHEN, CDR2 SYDVKM. This chain's CDR3 is CASSPRAGGEQYF. The CDR3 region has the DNA TGTGCCAGCAGTCCCAGGGCCGGGGGCGAGCAGTACTTC.

This clonotype was seen at least ten times. The rearrangement joins TRBV6-6 to TRBJ1-3; no firm D call. The V gene's germline CDR1 is MNHNY and CDR2 SVGAGI (reference sequence). V was clipped by 5 bases and J by 11 bases, with 13 bases between them. The CDR3 has 12 residues. The CDR3 sequence: CASSRSTDSIYF. The CDR3 bases are TGTGCCAGCAGTCGGTCGACGGACTCCATATATTTT.

The V call is TRBV4-1, the J call TRBJ2-2, with D tentatively TRBD2 (6 bases). V was trimmed by 4 bases and J by 5 bases, leaving 20 bases between them. Germline lookup yields CDR1 MGHRA and CDR2 YSYEKL. The CDR3 is 17 amino acids. This CDR3 is CASSPAPTGAGTGELFF. The CDR3 nucleotides read TGCGCCAGCAGCCCAGCGCCGACTGGCGCGGGGACCGGGGAGCTGTTTTTT.

This clonotype has a handful of counts. This chain connects TRBV20-1 to TRBJ1-5; 8 bases agree with TRBD1. From germline, CDR1 is DFQATT and CDR2 SNEGSKA (reference sequence). There are 14 residues in the CDR3. Trimming cost V 6 bases and J 4 bases; bases outside gene matches: 8. The CDR3 coding sequence is TGCAGTGCCTATCTAGGACAGGGAAATCAGCCCCAGCATTTT. Translation gives CSAYLGQGNQPQHF.